This TCR beta chain was observed in a study of cytomegalovirus exposure and HLA in healthy donors. Turning to this clone: The antigen is unknown. Sequence at one end of the junction differs from germline and may be a read error.

CDR3 length: 15 amino acids. Germline CDR1 reads SEHNR; CDR2 reads FQNEAQ (reference sequence). Primers included in the PCR were 60 Vbeta and 13 Jbeta primers. Generated by immunoSEQ multiplex PCR, the TCRdb table keeps only in-frame clones and is missing some. This sample yields 150,000 or so clones, of which about 85% are seen a single time; about 4.4% belongs to the top ten. Study results and limitations: It was 164 TCR beta chains that were listed as cytomegalovirus-associated. A cluster of highly shared sequence variants was likely a sequencing artifact.

This TCR was recovered from a woman aged 50 to 65 in good health and CMV-seropositive. Sequenced: PBMCs. J is TRBJ2-6 and V is TRBV7-9; tentatively, D is TRBD1 (5 bases). The CDR3 spells CSSSRTGSGANVLTF. The DNA of the CDR3 is TGTTCCAGCAGCCGTACAGGCTCTGGGGCCAACGTCCTGACTTTC. Full variable domain (remainder filled in from reference TRBV7-9 and TRBJ2-6): DTGVSQNPRHKITKRGQNVTFRCDPISEHNRLYWYRQTLGQGPEFLTYFQNEAQLEKSRLLSDRFSAERPKGSFSTLEIQRTEQGDSAMYLCSSSRTGSGANVLTFGAGSRLTVL.